This is a list of T cell receptor beta chains from one sample in a study of human T cells and chemical hapten exposure. TCRdb used MiXCR to reprocess the RACE reads, holding one entry per CDR3 protein. The sample gives 300,000 to 400,000 distinct CDR3 sequences, under 9% of which show up once; 7.5% to 8.5% is in the top ten. The sequencing used whole blood, collected in connection with sensitization to the hapten diphenylcyclopropenone (DPC). The receptors originated from a woman younger than 30 with alopecia areata. Some clones in this sample may be carry-over from other donors' samples. Each CDR3 is given with its conserved first and last residue. The D gene is left open where the match is weak. The size entry is marked missing in some rows and otherwise reads once, few, many or a size class.

V gene	CDR3 length	D gene	J gene	clone size	CDR3 protein	CDR3 DNA
TRBV6-5	16	-	TRBJ1-4	many	CASSYSGQTTNEKLFF	TGTGCCAGCAGTTACTCGGGCCAGACAACTAATGAAAAACTGTTTTTT
TRBV7-8	13	-	TRBJ2-3	-	CASRRQGSDTQYF	TGTGCCAGCAGGCGTCAGGGGTCCGATACGCAGTATTTT
TRBV29-1	14	-	TRBJ2-3	few	CSVAGTLVTDTQYF	TGCAGCGTTGCAGGGACCTTGGTCACAGATACGCAGTATTTT
TRBV3-1	14	-	TRBJ1-1	-	CASSQSGSWTEAFF	TGTGCCAGCAGCCAGTCAGGAAGTTGGACTGAAGCTTTCTTT
TRBV7-8	15	-	TRBJ1-3	-	CASSPRPDRGNTIYF	TGTGCCAGCAGCCCAAGACCTGACAGAGGAAACACCATATATTTT
TRBV18	13	-	TRBJ2-5	many	CASSPEGQETQYF	TGTGCCAGCTCACCGGAGGGTCAAGAGACCCAGTACTTC
TRBV4-3	15	TRBD2	TRBJ2-5	-	CASSQDASGLETQYF	TGCGCCAGCAGCCAAGATGCTAGCGGATTGGAGACCCAGTACTTC
TRBV2	12	TRBD2	TRBJ2-5	few	CASGLAIETQYF	TGTGCCAGCGGACTAGCGATTGAGACCCAGTACTTC
TRBV6-2/TRBV6-3	18	-	TRBJ1-3	-	CASSSPSFTPSSGNTIYF	TGTGCCAGCAGTTCCCCATCGTTCACACCGAGCTCTGGAAACACCATATATTTT
TRBV2	14	TRBD1	TRBJ1-1	few	CASSGDRAYTEAFF	TGTGCCAGCAGTGGGGACAGGGCTTACACTGAAGCTTTCTTT
TRBV5-5	17	-	TRBJ1-2	-	CASSSYGSGSAAYGYTF	TGTGCCAGCAGCTCTTATGGGTCTGGAAGCGCTGCGTATGGCTACACCTTC
TRBV5-1	13	TRBD1	TRBJ1-2	few	CASTDDRDYGYTF	TGCGCCAGCACCGATGACAGGGATTATGGCTACACCTTC
TRBV3-1	13	-	TRBJ2-7	many	CASSQGAQVGQYF	TGTGCCAGCAGCCAAGGTGCGCAGGTGGGGCAGTACTTC
TRBV4-3	17	-	TRBJ1-3	few	CASSQVSRAASGNTIYF	TGCGCCAGCAGCCAAGTTTCTAGGGCGGCCTCTGGAAACACCATATATTTT
TRBV6-6	14	-	TRBJ1-6	-	CASSYWDKGSPLHF	TGTGCCAGCAGTTACTGGGACAAAGGTTCACCCCTCCACTTT